This TCR beta chain stems from a study of T cells in localized non-small cell lung cancer. Regarding the study as a whole: Uninvolved adjacent lung showed higher T cell clonality than tumor. Among blood samples, higher T cell density accompanied longer overall survival. Median approximately 61 top-100 tumor clones were shared with paired adjacent lung.

Remarks on this clone: Its antigen is still unknown.

Produced via immunoSEQ multiplex PCR; TCRdb's table is partial and in-frame only. This sample yields 50,000 to 75,000 clones, of which approximately 93% are seen a single time; 20% belongs to the top ten. CDR1 is MNHNS, CDR2 SASEGT, per germline. There are 15 residues in the CDR3. After removal of 6 bases from V and 8 bases from J, the junction contained 15 bases not matched to a gene. The clonotype comes from a man aged 40 to 75 with stage I lung adenocarcinoma. The chain employs TRBV6-1 and TRBJ1-2; 7 positions match TRBD1. Material: peripheral blood, obtained before any cancer treatment. This chain's CDR3 is CASRPLQRQGGGYTF. CDR3 DNA: TGTGCCAGCAGGCCCCTCCAACGACAGGGTGGAGGCTACACCTTC.